This T cell receptor beta chain appears in the sequencing data of a study of cytomegalovirus exposure and HLA in healthy donors. For the study at large: Earlier findings included roughly 120 million unique TCR beta sequences obtained from about 179 million T cells.

A note on this clone: What it recognizes is unknown.

A multiplex PCR was run with 60 Vbeta primers and 13 Jbeta primers. Profiling relied on immunoSEQ multiplex PCR, and the TCRdb table lists in-frame clones only, not all of them. The sample includes 150,000 to 200,000 clones, roughly 80% of them seen just once. Findings and limits, study-wide: Productive rates of about 87% or about 30% were seen for most TCR beta V segments in an earlier analysis. A cluster of highly shared sequence variants was likely a sequencing artifact.

The CDR3 is 14 residues long. V lost 1 base and J 5 bases, leaving 12 bases between the germline ends. CDR1 is SGHNT, CDR2 YYREEE, per germline (reference sequence). Source material: PBMCs. This clonotype was obtained from a female donor in good health and CMV-seronegative. J is TRBJ1-1 and V is TRBV5-4; D remains ambiguous. This CDR3 reads CASSLKGSYTEAFF. The CDR3, as DNA: TGTGCCAGCAGCTTGAAAGGGAGTTATACTGAAGCTTTCTTT.